This T cell receptor beta chain was sequenced in a study of immune evolution from preneoplasia to lung adenocarcinoma (dated by TCRdb to the early 2020s). In terms of the full investigation: HLA loss of heterozygosity was observed in approximately 7%, 15% and 30% of AIS, MIA and ADC lesions, respectively, and was not observed in any AAH lesions. The study used immune gene expression, TCR sequencing and multiplex immunofluorescence to profile the immune contexture of lung adenocarcinoma precursors and invasive adenocarcinoma. Resected precursor lesions (AAH, AIS, MIA) and invasive adenocarcinomas were compared against paired morphologically normal lung tissue. Sample size was determined by specimen availability and not by a prior power calculation. Whole exome sequencing and methylation data from the same cohort of nodules were integrated with the immune data. The overall cohort was made up of about 53 patients with pulmonary nodules who had surgical resection. TCR sequencing data came from 51 patients. According to the study, around 99 samples were used for TCR sequencing. POLYSOLVER was used to infer Class I HLA alleles from exome data, and LOHHLA was used to detect allele-specific HLA loss. The full study reports these points: Normal lung had the highest top T cell clone frequencies, and these frequencies appeared to fall progressively from AAH through AIS, MIA and invasive adenocarcinoma. Because every patient came from Japan and China, how well the results apply to Western populations was uncertain. The findings reflected association rather than direct causation, and larger cohorts with long-term follow-up and longitudinal biopsies were considered necessary. T cell clonality was highest in KRAS-mutant nodules compared with EGFR-mutant or double wild-type lesions. Normal lung showed the highest clonality, whereas later-stage lesions appeared to have higher T cell density and diversity but lower clonality.

TCR beta CDR3 regions were sequenced from DNA using the immunoSEQ hsTCRbeta Kit. Processing in the source paper ran as follows. The ImmunoSEQ Analyzer was used to analyse the TCR sequencing data. T cell clonality was calculated on productive rearrangements as 1 minus Pielou's evenness. To measure T cell diversity, the inverse Simpson index was applied to productive templates. T cell density was expressed as TCR beta template counts normalized to usable DNA, with usable DNA estimated by amplifying and sequencing housekeeping genes. Two-sided Kruskal-Wallis tests were used to compare TCR metrics across histologic stages. TCRdb's version of the immuneACCESS table is confined to in-frame rearrangements and falls short of the full clone set. An unresolved V gene accounts for under half of the shortfall where checked; the remainder is of unknown origin. For V, J and clone size, that table is used; D and trimming come from the DNA. The sample includes several thousand clones, with 90% observed a single time. Roughly 2.5% of the sample rests with the top ten.

Resection was performed on patients in Japan or China between about 2013 and 2017. Histologic diagnosis of each case was confirmed independently by two lung cancer pathologists on H&E slides. To enrich premalignant or tumor cells for nucleic acid extraction, macro-dissection was performed after pathologic assessment. The AllPrep DNA/RNA FFPE Kit was used to isolate DNA from FFPE tissue. This clone came up once. The antigen this receptor binds is unknown. Base-call qualities are not available, and no considerably larger clone is one nucleotide away. Measured from the cysteine to the phenylalanine, the CDR3 is 13 residues long. The only DNA kept is the CDR3, 39 bases in frame from the first base. V is trimmed back by 5 bases and J by 8 bases, and the junction contains 6 bases that no gene match accounts for. The germline V gene provides CDR1 SNHLY and CDR2 FYNNEI.

The sequence is built from TRBV2 and TRBJ1-1, with 9 bases in between that match TRBD1. Sequencing input: FFPE invasive lung adenocarcinoma tissue. The cell subset or site label corresponds to: frankly invasive lung adenocarcinoma (ADC). This clonotype was sampled from a person aged 70 to 85 with invasive lung adenocarcinoma. The DNA sequence is given as TGTGCCAGCAGTTGGACAGGGGAGGAAGAAGCTTTCTTT. It encodes CASSWTGEEEAFF. Beyond the CDR3, the reference TRBV2 and TRBJ1-1 genes provide the residues; the full variable domain reads: EPEVTQTPSHQVTQMGQEVILRCVPISNHLYFYWYRQILGQKVEFLVSFYNNEISEKSEIFDDQFSVERPDGSNFTLKIRSTKLEDSAMYFCASSWTGEEEAFFGQGTRLTVV.